These 19 T cell receptor beta chains originate from one sample sequenced in a study of PD-L1 blockade in urothelial cancer (dated by TCRdb to about 2017). Per the publication, the time point label means: peripheral blood 6 weeks after treatment start. Preparation of the library involved the immunoSEQ multiplex PCR assay. TCRdb carries this immuneACCESS record with in-frame sequences only. Its versions omit some clonotypes, under half of them owing to an unresolved V gene in the studies checked, with the rest unexplained. This sample holds 95,000 to 150,000 clones; 86% were observed only once. The ten most abundant clones make up 2.4% of the sample. Sample: PBMCs, taken around atezolizumab (anti-PD-L1) treatment. These receptors were collected from a man aged 45-65 years with urothelial cancer.

The CDR3 here is CASSWGQLNEKLFF. CDR3 coding DNA: TGTGCCAGCAGCTGGGGGCAATTAAATGAAAAACTGTTTTTT. The chain combines TRBV6-1 with TRBJ1-4; D might be TRBD1 (6 bases). With 6 bases removed from V and 5 bases from J, the gap between germline ends came to 13 bases. Looked up from germline, CDR1 is MNHNS and CDR2 is SASEGT. The CDR3 sequence is 14 residues long.

The J gene is TRBJ1-2, the V gene TRBV27, with TRBD1 identical over 7 bases. The CDR3 runs to 14 residues. V dropped 5 bases and J dropped 4; count of bases not matched to a gene: 7. Germline CDR1 reads MNHEY; CDR2 reads SMNVEV (reference sequence). The CDR3 loop is CASSPTGPSYGYTF. The DNA of the CDR3 is TGTGCCAGCAGTCCGACAGGGCCTAGCTATGGCTACACCTTC.

The chain joins TRBV19 to TRBJ2-2; unclear D gene. Trimming left V 3 bases short and J 1 base short, with 12 bases between. CDR1 LNHDA and CDR2 SQIVND come from the germline V gene (reference sequence). The CDR3 is 16 amino acids. For the CDR3, the DNA is TGTGCCAGTAGTATGTTCGCGGTACTGAACACCGGGGAGCTGTTTTTT. Translated: CASSMFAVLNTGELFF.

The chain joins TRBV2 to TRBJ1-6, with 8 bases fitting TRBD1. There are 15 residues in the CDR3. Germline values: CDR1 SNHLY, CDR2 FYNNEI. V shed 6 bases and J 12 bases; nucleotides not matched to a gene: 13. The DNA of the CDR3 is TGTGCCAGCAGGATCCAGGGGGCGAGAGGCGAACCCCTCCACTTT. Amino acids: CASRIQGARGEPLHF.

The chain uses TRBV21-1 and TRBJ2-2; TRBD2, the table's D call, lacks a check against the DNA. TRBV21-1 is designated a pseudogene. The CDR3 is 15 residues long. The CDR3 bases are TGTGCCAGCAGCAGAGGCGGAGTATACACCGGGGAGCTGTTTTTT. This translates into CASSRGGVYTGELFF.

For this clone: A read error may produce the germline difference seen at one junction end. The chain combines TRBV7-7 with TRBJ2-5; 10 bases agree with TRBD2. This CDR3 has 16 amino acids. The germline gives CDR1 SSHAT, CDR2 FNYEAQ (reference sequence). This chain's CDR3 is CASSPGRLLAGETQYF. CDR3 nucleotides: TGTGCTAGCAGCCCGGGGAGGCTACTAGCGGGGGAGACCCAGTACTTC.

This clone was observed a single time. The chain couples TRBV6-1 to TRBJ2-5; 9 bases are shared with TRBD2. V lost 4 bases and J lost 5; bases outside the gene matches: 5. The CDR3 length is 14 residues. Germline assignment: CDR1 MNHNS and CDR2 SASEGT. CDR3 DNA: TGTGCCAGCAGTGGACTAGCGGTCCGGGAGACCCAGTACTTC. As protein: CASSGLAVRETQYF.

The CDR3 protein is CASSSPGLNEQFF. As DNA, the CDR3 is TGCGCCAGCAGCTCGCCCGGACTTAATGAGCAGTTCTTC. The chain couples TRBV5-1 to TRBJ2-1; maybe TRBD2 (5 bases). V gave up 3 bases and J gave up 7 bases, with 11 bases separating them. Germline values: CDR1 SGHRS, CDR2 YFSETQ. The CDR3 runs to 13 residues.

This clone has only a few counts. V gene TRBV6-5 combines with J gene TRBJ2-2; 9 bases agree with TRBD2. CDR1 and CDR2 (germline): MNHEY, SVGAGI. CDR3 length: 16 residues. Trimming at V came to 2 bases and at J to 4 bases, leaving 5 bases not matched to a gene. In DNA, the CDR3 is TGTGCCAGCAGTTACGTCGCGGGAGGGCGCACCGGGGAGCTGTTTTTT. This gives the protein CASSYVAGGRTGELFF.

The chain uses TRBV30 and TRBJ1-5; no definite D call. CDR3 size: 12 residues. The V end lost 0 bases, the J end lost 9 bases, and 9 bases lay between the germline ends. Germline CDR1 is GTSNPN and CDR2 is SVGIG (reference sequence). The CDR3 protein is CAWSVLSTPQHF. DNA for the CDR3: TGTGCCTGGAGTGTACTCTCTACGCCCCAGCATTTT.

The chain uses TRBV18 and TRBJ2-5; 8 bases agree with TRBD2. V lost 1 base and J lost 3; bases outside the gene matches: 4. The CDR3 extends over 15 amino acids. CDR1 and CDR2 (germline): KGHSH, LQKENI. The CDR3 DNA follows: TGTGCCAGCTCACCACTTGAGCGGGAGAAAGAGACCCAGTACTTC. Amino acids: CASSPLEREKETQYF.

The V and J genes are TRBV7-2 and TRBJ2-3; D may be TRBD2 (6 bases). Per germline, CDR1 SGHTA and CDR2 FQGNSA. The CDR3 has 13 residues. The V gene lost 8 bases and the J gene lost 0 bases, with 9 bases spanning the gap. The CDR3 nucleotides read TGTGCCAGCCGGGCGGGGAGCACAGATACGCAGTATTTT. This encodes CASRAGSTDTQYF.

V usage is TRBV21-1 and J usage is TRBJ2-7; the table's D call of TRBD2 was not tested on the DNA. TRBV21-1 is recorded as a pseudogene. The CDR3 has 15 residues. CDR3 nucleotide sequence: TGTGCCAGCAGCCATGGCGAGGGCCCTCCCTACGAGCAGTACTTC. Translation gives CASSHGEGPPYEQYF.

The gene calls are TRBV28 and TRBJ1-5, with D uncertain. V lost 6 bases and J lost 2, with 8 bases in between. This CDR3 comprises 13 residues. Per germline, CDR1 MDHEN and CDR2 SYDVKM. The DNA for the CDR3 is TGTGCCAGCAGCTATGGTGGCAATCAGCCCCAGCATTTT. This encodes CASSYGGNQPQHF.

V is TRBV21-1 and J is TRBJ2-1; TRBD2, as called in the table, went unchecked against the DNA. TRBV21-1 counts as a pseudogene. The CDR3 is made up of 19 amino acids. Here the CDR3 DNA reads TGTGCCAGCAGCACAAAGGGGACTAGCGGGGGAAGCTCCTACAATGAGCAGTTCTTC. Translated: CASSTKGTSGGSSYNEQFF.

The rearrangement joins TRBV7-8 to TRBJ1-2, with D possibly matching TRBD1 (5 bases). The CDR3 contains 11 residues. The V gene lost 1 base and the J gene lost 11 bases, with 8 bases spanning the gap. Looked up from germline, CDR1 is SGHVS and CDR2 is FQNEAQ. The CDR3 nucleotides are TGTGCCAGCAGCTTAGTCCAGGGTTACACCTTC. This codes for CASSLVQGYTF.

The chain recombines TRBV5-4 with TRBJ2-1; TRBD2 is a possible D gene (5 bases). There are 14 residues in the CDR3. Germline loops: CDR1 SGHNT, CDR2 YYREEE (reference sequence). V lost 0 bases and J 4 bases, leaving 8 bases between the germline ends. The DNA for the CDR3 is TGTGCCAGCAGCTTGGGGACGGGATACAATGAGCAGTTCTTC. This encodes CASSLGTGYNEQFF. Based on the CDR3 plus reference TRBV5-4 and TRBJ2-1, the full variable domain is ETGVTQSPTHLIKTRGQQVTLRCSSQSGHNTVSWYQQALGQGPQFIFQYYREEENGRGNFPPRFSGLQFPNYSSELNVNALELDDSALYLCASSLGTGYNEQFFGPGTRLTVL.

The chain couples TRBV4-2 to TRBJ2-3, with D perhaps TRBD2 (6 bases). CDR1 and CDR2 (germline): LGHNA, YNFKEQ. Between the trimmed V and J ends, which lost 1 base and 6 bases, there was a span of 14 bases. The CDR3 is 15 residues long. The CDR3: CASSQGEAGADTQYF. CDR3 DNA sequence: TGTGCCAGCAGCCAAGGTGAAGCGGGTGCTGATACGCAGTATTTT.

This chain uses TRBV7-2 with TRBJ1-2; 7 bases match TRBD1. This CDR3 comprises 14 residues. Germline V lookup: CDR1 SGHTA, CDR2 FQGNSA. The V gene end was trimmed by 4 bases and the J gene end by 3 bases; junction bases not matched to a gene: 5. CDR3 loop: CASSWGRGYYGYTF. CDR3 nucleotide sequence: TGTGCCAGCAGCTGGGGCAGGGGGTACTATGGCTACACCTTC.